A single sample is the source of the 9 T cell receptor beta chains below, sequenced in a study of blood T cell repertoires in COVID-19 (dated by TCRdb to 2020 to 2022). Libraries were constructed by the immunoSEQ multiplex PCR assay. TCRdb holds this immuneACCESS table with in-frame rearrangements only. Some clones are missing; in checked studies, unresolved V genes explain under half, and the rest has no known cause. The sample table lists fewer than 80,000 clones, 90% of them with a count of one. The ten biggest clones cover approximately 5.8% of the sample. What was sequenced was peripheral blood. The receptors originated from a man aged 50-59 years with acute or convalescent COVID-19.

The chain has TRBV30 and TRBJ1-6; 8 nucleotides match TRBD1. The CDR3 consists of 16 residues. Trimming removed 2 bases from V and 7 bases from J; junction bases left unmatched: 10. The germline V gene encodes CDR1 GTSNPN and CDR2 SVGIG (reference sequence). In DNA, the CDR3 is TGTGCCTGGAGTCCGGGGAGGACAGGGCAGAATTCACCCCTCCACTTT. It codes for CAWSPGRTGQNSPLHF.

J is TRBJ2-3 and V is TRBV30, with TRBD2 identical over 13 bases. J gave up 5 bases and V 2 bases, and 7 bases lay outside the gene matches. This CDR3 spans 16 amino acids. Germline loops: CDR1 GTSNPN, CDR2 SVGIG (reference sequence). This CDR3 reads CAWSQGLAGPGDTQYF. The CDR3 DNA follows: TGTGCCTGGAGTCAGGGACTAGCGGGACCGGGAGATACGCAGTATTTT.

The chain carries TRBV19 and TRBJ2-3; TRBD1 might be the D (6 bases). V was shortened by 7 bases and J by 4 bases, with 21 bases between the two germline ends. The CDR3 has 16 amino acids. Germline V gene sequence: CDR1 LNHDA, CDR2 SQIVND (reference sequence). The CDR3 sequence is CASTRNRAPRADTQYF. The CDR3 region has the DNA TGTGCCAGTACCCGAAACAGGGCCCCAAGGGCAGATACGCAGTATTTT.

The chain couples TRBV2 to TRBJ2-5, with D possibly TRBD1 on 6 matching bases. Per the germline V gene, CDR1 is SNHLY and CDR2 is FYNNEI. V lost 3 bases to trimming and J lost 1 base, with 12 bases between them. The CDR3 is made up of 15 amino acids. CDR3 protein: CASSDQTGPQETQYF. CDR3 coding DNA: TGTGCCAGCAGTGATCAAACAGGGCCCCAAGAGACCCAGTACTTC. Full variable domain (outside the CDR3, taken from reference TRBV2 and TRBJ2-5): EPEVTQTPSHQVTQMGQEVILRCVPISNHLYFYWYRQILGQKVEFLVSFYNNEISEKSEIFDDQFSVERPDGSNFTLKIRSTKLEDSAMYFCASSDQTGPQETQYFGPGTRLLVL.

The chain combines TRBV10-3 with TRBJ2-5; 10 bases are shared with TRBD2. In germline, CDR1 is ENHRY, CDR2 SYGVKD. V lost 6 bases to trimming and J lost 7 bases; unmatched junction nucleotides: 17. The CDR3 extends over 17 amino acids. The CDR3 DNA is TGTGCCATCAGGGGGGACCAAACTAGCGGGGTCCCCGGGACCCAGTACTTC. This encodes CAIRGDQTSGVPGTQYF.

The chain couples TRBV2 to TRBJ1-5; perhaps TRBD1 as D (6 bases). With 6 bases removed from V and 4 bases from J, the gap between germline ends came to 16 bases. The CDR3 has 15 residues. Per the germline V gene, CDR1 is SNHLY and CDR2 is FYNNEI. In nucleotides, the CDR3 is TGTGCCAGCAGCGTTTCCGGGACACCAAATCAGCCCCAGCATTTT. Translated: CASSVSGTPNQPQHF.

This chain links TRBV27 with TRBJ2-3; 9 bases line up with TRBD2. Germline V lookup: CDR1 MNHEY, CDR2 SMNVEV (reference sequence). J gave up 5 bases and V 4 bases, and 13 bases lay outside the gene matches. The CDR3 spans 17 residues. The CDR3 DNA reads TGTGCCAGCAGTTCAGGACTAGCGCCGCTGGGACAAGATACGCAGTATTTT. It encodes CASSSGLAPLGQDTQYF.

The chain employs TRBV30 and TRBJ1-2; no reliable D call. The CDR3 runs 12 residues. From germline, CDR1 is GTSNPN and CDR2 SVGIG (reference sequence). V was clipped by 5 bases and J by 8 bases, with 15 bases between them. CDR3: CAWVRGILGYTF. In DNA form, the CDR3 reads TGTGCCTGGGTGCGGGGAATTTTGGGCTACACCTTC.

This chain's CDR3 is CASSFRSGRSDEQFF. CDR3 nucleotides: TGTGCCAGCAGTTTCCGGAGCGGGAGGTCCGATGAGCAGTTCTTC. The chain recombines TRBV27 with TRBJ2-1; 9 bases line up with TRBD2. Germline V gives CDR1 MNHEY, CDR2 SMNVEV (reference sequence). CDR3 length: 15 amino acids. Trimming took 3 bases from V and 8 from J; bases not matched to a gene: 8.